These 6 T cell receptor beta chains originate from one sample sequenced in a study of T cell repertoires in cytomegalovirus infection. TCRdb redid the calling of the reads with MiXCR, one entry per CDR3 protein. This table holds around 71,000 distinct CDR3 sequences, about 40% found once. These receptors have no known antigen. The material was CD8+ T cells from cultured PBMCs, obtained from culture after CMV antigen stimulation. The origin of the receptors is a human donor in good health (CMV status not recorded). Some clones in this sample may be carry-over from other donors' samples.

V gene TRBV11-2 combines with J gene TRBJ2-7; D unclear. Germline V gene data show CDR1 as SGHAT and CDR2 as FQNNGV. The CDR3 is 15 residues long. V lost 2 bases and J 2 bases, leaving 13 bases between the germline ends. The CDR3 DNA sequence: TGTGCCAGCAGCTTATCGCAAGCAGGAGCCTACGAGCAGTACTTC. Translated, it gives CASSLSQAGAYEQYF.

The CDR3 is CASTDFKINNEQFF. CDR3 bases: TGTGCCAGCACCGATTTTAAAATAAACAATGAGCAGTTCTTC. The chain joins TRBV12-3 or TRBV12-4 to TRBJ2-1; D gene ambiguous. Deletions cut 7 bases from V and 5 bases from J, with 15 bases between. The CDR3 has 14 amino acids.

DNA of the CDR3: TGTGCCAGCAGTTACTCACCTAGCGGGGATGCCTACGAGCAGTACTTC. Translating gives CASSYSPSGDAYEQYF. This chain connects TRBV6-6 to TRBJ2-7; 9 bases align to TRBD2. V dropped 0 bases and J dropped 2; count of bases not matched to a gene: 5. Germline CDR1 MNHNY, CDR2 SVGAGI (reference sequence). This CDR3 has 16 amino acids.

V gene TRBV20-1 combines with J gene TRBJ1-1; perhaps TRBD1 as D (5 bases). Per germline, CDR1 DFQATT and CDR2 SNEGSKA (reference sequence). V lost 0 bases, J lost 6 bases, and 23 bases lay in between. This CDR3 spans 17 amino acids. The CDR3 DNA follows: TGCAGTGCTAGAGATCCTGTGCGGGGCGGGTCGGCCGCTGAAGCTTTCTTT. Amino acids: CSARDPVRGGSAAEAFF.

The CDR3: CSVEDTGGWLGYTF. The DNA for the CDR3 is TGCAGCGTTGAAGATACAGGGGGCTGGTTGGGCTACACCTTC. The chain couples TRBV29-1 to TRBJ1-2; TRBD1 aligns across 9 bases. This CDR3 is built from 14 residues. Looked up from germline, CDR1 is SQVTM and CDR2 is ANQGSEA. V lost 0 bases to trimming and J lost 8 bases; unmatched junction nucleotides: 7.

This clonotype was picked up a small number of times. V is TRBV20-1 and J is TRBJ2-7; D may be TRBD2 (6 bases). The CDR3 totals 16 residues. The V and J ends lost 0 bases and 4 bases respectively, with 19 bases between them. CDR1 DFQATT and CDR2 SNEGSKA come from the germline V gene (reference sequence). CDR3 protein: CSARDLTGETTYEQYF. CDR3 sequence (DNA): TGCAGTGCTAGAGATCTTACGGGGGAGACTACATACGAGCAGTACTTC.